This paragraph reports one T cell receptor (beta chain). This CDR3 spans 14 amino acids. Between the trimmed V and J ends, which lost 0 bases and 1 base, there was a span of 6 bases. Germline loops: CDR1 LGHNA, CDR2 YSLEER. The data originate from a study of blood T cell repertoires in COVID-19. For the study at large: There were acute and convalescent COVID-19 samples, and they came from the United States, Italy and Spain.

Some clones are missing from TCRdb's copy, which holds only in-frame ones; the method was immunoSEQ multiplex PCR. The sample yields roughly 45,000 clones, over 65% seen once. The rearrangement joins TRBV4-3 to TRBJ1-1; D gene uncertain. The TCR comes from a human donor in a cohort sampled during active COVID-19. Sequenced input: peripheral blood. The CDR3 nucleotides read TGCGCCAGCAGCCAAGATCCCGGGAACACTGAAGCTTTCTTT. Translating gives CASSQDPGNTEAFF.